These 30 T cell receptor beta chains share one sample of origin, sequenced in a study of CD8 T cells in Susac syndrome (dated by TCRdb to between 2019 and 2020). The receptor library was made with the immunoSEQ multiplex PCR assay. RNA was extracted with the RNeasy kit and about 0.45 to 1 ug was reverse transcribed using random hexamers. TCRdb reprocessed the public reads (quality trimming at Q25 with fastp, clone calling with MiXCR) and kept in-frame beta chains. CDR3 protein duplicates are merged, each entry listing the most common genes and DNA. The sample data list 210,000 or so distinct CDR3 sequences, and approximately 94% of these were observed just once. About 0.14% of the sample belongs to the ten largest clones. Sequencing used CD4+ T cells from PBMCs. These receptor sequences come from a human donor with Susac syndrome.

This clonotype was seen once. J is TRBJ2-5 and V is TRBV15; D gene unclear. Germline-derived CDR1 and CDR2 are LNHNV and YYDKDF (reference sequence). Deletions cut 0 bases from V and 5 bases from J, with 7 bases between. This CDR3 has 13 amino acids. The CDR3 region is CATSRDLIETQYF. The CDR3 bases are TGTGCCACCAGCAGAGATTTAATCGAGACCCAGTACTTC.

J is TRBJ2-2 and V is TRBV2, with 9 bases identical to TRBD1. Trimming at V came to 5 bases and at J to 7 bases, leaving 11 bases not matched to a gene. CDR3 length: 16 residues. Germline V lookup: CDR1 SNHLY, CDR2 FYNNEI. CDR3 sequence: CASSQHRGRNNGELFF. The CDR3 region has the DNA TGTGCCAGCAGTCAACACAGGGGGCGCAATAACGGGGAGCTGTTTTTT.

The chain uses TRBV6-2 or TRBV6-3 and TRBJ1-5; 7 nucleotides agree with TRBD1. The CDR3 has 17 amino acids. Trimming at V came to 2 bases and at J to 0 bases, leaving 7 bases not matched to a gene. Germline V gene sequence: CDR1 MNHEY, CDR2 SVGEGT. The CDR3 DNA reads TGTGCCAGCAGTTACAGGGGGCATCGGGATAGCAATCAGCCCCAGCATTTT. Translation gives CASSYRGHRDSNQPQHF.

The rearrangement joins TRBV30 to TRBJ1-1; a possible D gene is TRBD1 (6 bases). Between the trimmed V and J ends, which lost 1 base and 5 bases, there was a span of 14 bases. The germline gives CDR1 GTSNPN, CDR2 SVGIG (reference sequence). The CDR3 contains 14 residues. The CDR3 protein is CAWSAHRVGTEAFF. CDR3 in DNA: TGTGCCTGGAGTGCGCACAGGGTAGGGACTGAAGCTTTCTTT. Variable domain in full (rest from reference TRBV30 and TRBJ1-1): SQTIHQWPATLVQPVGSPLSLECTVEGTSNPNLYWYRQAAGRGLQLLFYSVGIGQISSEVPQNLSASRPQDRQFILSSKKLLLSDSGFYLCAWSAHRVGTEAFFGQGTRLTVV.

This chain uses TRBV4-2 with TRBJ1-4; 8 positions match TRBD1. Germline loops: CDR1 LGHNA, CDR2 YNFKEQ. J lost 0 bases, V lost 4 bases, and 13 bases had no gene match. The CDR3 spans 19 residues. The CDR3 DNA sequence: TGTGCCAGCAGCCCGACAGGGGCCACCTATACCCCAACTAATGAAAAACTGTTTTTT. Protein: CASSPTGATYTPTNEKLFF.

V gene TRBV7-9 combines with J gene TRBJ2-1; D uncertain. V lost 2 bases, J lost 8 bases, and 16 bases lay in between. The CDR3 is 15 residues long. The germline gives CDR1 SEHNR, CDR2 FQNEAQ (reference sequence). The CDR3 protein is CASSLLDARLDEQFF. The DNA for the CDR3 is TGTGCCAGCAGCTTATTGGACGCCCGTTTAGATGAGCAGTTCTTC.

The chain joins TRBV7-2 to TRBJ1-1; D call uncertain. Trimming stripped 5 bases from V and 7 bases from J, with 17 bases between. Germline loops: CDR1 SGHTA, CDR2 FQGNSA. This CDR3 has 14 residues. This CDR3 is CASSRIPTWDEAFF. The CDR3 DNA follows: TGTGCCAGCAGCCGCATTCCGACATGGGATGAAGCTTTCTTT. Looking up the rest from reference TRBV7-2 and TRBJ1-1 gives the full variable domain: GAGVSQSPSNKVTEKGKDVELRCDPISGHTALYWYRQSLGQGLEFLIYFQGNSAPDKSGLPSDRFSAERTGGSVSTLTIQRTQQEDSAVYLCASSRIPTWDEAFFGQGTRLTVV.

A single count supports this clonotype. The rearrangement uses TRBV6-5 and TRBJ1-5; D is possibly TRBD1 (6 bases). Trimming pared 6 bases from V and 9 bases from J, leaving 18 bases between. The CDR3 is 14 residues long. Germline CDR1 is MNHEY and CDR2 is SVGAGI. CDR3 DNA: TGTGCCAGCAGCCAAGGGGGGGCTTTGAGGCCCCAGCATTTT. It specifies CASSQGGALRPQHF.

The chain is built from TRBV20-1 and TRBJ1-2, with D unresolved. There are 13 residues in the CDR3. V lost 6 bases and J lost 4, with 15 bases in between. CDR1 is DFQATT and CDR2 is SNEGSKA in the germline V gene (reference sequence). CDR3 in amino acids: CSARAELLYGYTF. CDR3 DNA sequence: TGCAGTGCACGCGCTGAGCTCCTCTATGGCTACACCTTC.

The chain employs TRBV20-1 and TRBJ2-3; D might be TRBD1 (6 bases). The CDR3 length is 15 residues. CDR1 is DFQATT and CDR2 is SNEGSKA in the germline V gene (reference sequence). V lost 5 bases, J lost 3 bases, and 18 bases lay in between. The CDR3, as DNA: TGCAGTGCTCCACGAACAGGGAGCCTTACAGATACGCAGTATTTT. It translates to CSAPRTGSLTDTQYF.

This clonotype was recorded a few times. V gene TRBV20-1 combines with J gene TRBJ1-1; D call uncertain. The CDR3 spans 11 residues. Germline-derived CDR1 and CDR2 are DFQATT and SNEGSKA (reference sequence). Trimming cost V 7 bases and J 2 bases, with 8 bases left between them. CDR3 loop: CSVRENTEAFF. The CDR3, as DNA: TGCAGTGTGAGAGAAAACACTGAAGCTTTCTTT.

The V call is TRBV12-3 or TRBV12-4, the J call TRBJ1-1; 7 bases are shared with TRBD1. V lost 5 bases, J lost 5 bases, and 8 bases stayed unmatched. There are 14 residues in the CDR3. Here the CDR3 DNA reads TGTGCCAGCAGTCGTGGACAGGAGTTAACTGAAGCTTTCTTT. Its translation is CASSRGQELTEAFF.

The chain combines TRBV2 with TRBJ1-5; D unresolved. This CDR3 is 13 amino acids long. The germline V gene encodes CDR1 SNHLY and CDR2 FYNNEI. V shed 3 bases and J shed 6 bases, with 9 bases lying between them. CDR3 in DNA: TGTGCCAGCAGTGAGGACCTAGGTCAGCCCCAGCATTTT. Translation: CASSEDLGQPQHF. Together with reference TRBV2 and TRBJ1-5, the CDR3 gives the full variable domain: EPEVTQTPSHQVTQMGQEVILRCVPISNHLYFYWYRQILGQKVEFLVSFYNNEISEKSEIFDDQFSVERPDGSNFTLKIRSTKLEDSAMYFCASSEDLGQPQHFGDGTRLSIL.

V gene TRBV12-3 or TRBV12-4 combines with J gene TRBJ2-1, with 7 bases matching TRBD1. The CDR3 sequence is 15 residues long. Losses at the gene ends were 4 bases for V and 4 bases for J; bases not matched to a gene: 7. CDR3 bases: TGTGCCAGCAGTTCGGACAGGCGGAATTACAATGAGCAGTTCTTC. Protein product: CASSSDRRNYNEQFF.

V and J are TRBV20-1 and TRBJ1-1; 9 positions agree with TRBD1. This CDR3 is 14 amino acids long. The ends lost 3 bases at V and 3 bases at J; junction bases unmatched: 5. Looked up from germline, CDR1 is DFQATT and CDR2 is SNEGSKA (reference sequence). DNA of the CDR3: TGCAGTGCTAGGGCACAGGGGGCGGACACTGAAGCTTTCTTT. Translating it yields CSARAQGADTEAFF.

This chain joins TRBV28 and TRBJ2-7, with 9 bases that match TRBD1. There are 17 residues in the CDR3. Germline CDR1 is MDHEN and CDR2 is SYDVKM. The V gene end was trimmed by 6 bases and the J gene end by 1 base; junction bases not matched to a gene: 13. The CDR3 sequence is CASSRIRDRAFSYEQYF. Here the CDR3 DNA reads TGTGCCAGCAGCCGTATTAGGGACAGGGCCTTTTCCTACGAGCAGTACTTC.

The rearrangement uses TRBV30 and TRBJ1-3; D not resolved. The CDR3 totals 11 residues. Germline CDR1 and CDR2: GTSNPN and SVGIG (reference sequence). The germline V and J ends were trimmed by 2 bases and 8 bases, with 7 bases remaining between them. The DNA of the CDR3 is TGTGCCTGGAGTCGTAAAGACACCATATATTTT. Protein sequence: CAWSRKDTIYF.

V usage is TRBV4-2 and J usage is TRBJ1-6; TRBD1 matches at 8 bases. The CDR3 sequence is 15 residues long. J gave up 10 bases and V 0 bases, and 5 bases lay outside the gene matches. Germline-derived CDR1 and CDR2 are LGHNA and YNFKEQ. The CDR3 here is CASSQDRTGTSPLHF. The CDR3 nucleotides read TGTGCCAGCAGCCAAGATAGGACAGGGACCTCACCCCTCCACTTT.

The chain joins TRBV30 to TRBJ2-7; no firm D call. CDR3 length: 14 residues. The germline gives CDR1 GTSNPN, CDR2 SVGIG (reference sequence). Trimming took 4 bases from V and 3 from J, leaving 16 bases between them. CDR3 region: CAWTIPKTVYEQYF. The CDR3 coding sequence is TGTGCCTGGACCATCCCCAAAACCGTCTACGAGCAGTACTTC. The full variable domain, with the rest looked up from reference TRBV30 and TRBJ2-7, is SQTIHQWPATLVQPVGSPLSLECTVEGTSNPNLYWYRQAAGRGLQLLFYSVGIGQISSEVPQNLSASRPQDRQFILSSKKLLLSDSGFYLCAWTIPKTVYEQYFGPGTRLTVT.

The chain employs TRBV20-1 and TRBJ1-1; weak D call: TRBD1 (5 bases). The ends were cut back, 6 bases at V and 0 bases at J, with 11 bases in the middle. Germline lookup yields CDR1 DFQATT and CDR2 SNEGSKA (reference sequence). The CDR3 spans 13 residues. CDR3 region: CSAMGPLNTEAFF. CDR3 bases: TGCAGTGCAATGGGACCGCTGAACACTGAAGCTTTCTTT.

The count of this clonotype is one. The chain has TRBV6-1 and TRBJ2-7, with D perhaps TRBD1 (6 bases). With 5 bases removed from V and 0 bases from J, the gap between germline ends came to 20 bases. Germline V gene lookup returns CDR1 MNHNS and CDR2 SASEGT. The CDR3 contains 17 residues. The CDR3 sequence: CASSLLSGGKSSYEQYF. The CDR3 DNA reads TGTGCCAGCAGTCTCCTCTCTGGGGGCAAGAGCTCCTACGAGCAGTACTTC.

This chain links TRBV6-2 or TRBV6-3 with TRBJ2-7, with 11 bases identical to TRBD2. After removal of 9 bases from V and 3 bases from J, the junction contained 7 bases not matched to a gene. This CDR3 region has 14 residues. The germline CDR1 and CDR2 sequences are MNHEY and SVGEGT. CDR3 sequence: CASRLAGMNYEQYF. As DNA, the CDR3 is TGTGCCAGTCGACTAGCGGGGATGAACTACGAGCAGTACTTC.

The chain links TRBV7-3 to TRBJ1-4; D unresolved. Looked up from germline, CDR1 is SGHTA and CDR2 is FQGTGA. This CDR3 comprises 16 residues. The V gene lost 1 base and the J gene lost 2 bases, with 11 bases spanning the gap. Here the CDR3 DNA reads TGTGCCAGCAGCTTAAGGCCAAGAGGCACTAATGAAAAACTGTTTTTT. Residues: CASSLRPRGTNEKLFF.

This rearrangement joins TRBV7-2 to TRBJ2-1, with 8 bases matching TRBD1. CDR3 length equals 15 residues. Per germline, CDR1 SGHTA and CDR2 FQGNSA. With V trimmed by 5 bases and J by 6 bases, 9 bases remained unmatched. Here the CDR3 reads CASSTSGTGRNEQFF. CDR3 DNA: TGTGCCAGCAGCACCTCTGGGACAGGACGCAATGAGCAGTTCTTC.

The chain carries TRBV5-1 and TRBJ2-7; D ambiguous. Trimming removed 5 bases from V and 1 base from J, with 10 bases in between. Per the germline V gene, CDR1 is SGHRS and CDR2 is YFSETQ. There are 13 residues in the CDR3. CDR3 DNA sequence: TGCGCCAGCAGGGTCGACTCATCCTACGAGCAGTACTTC. Residues: CASRVDSSYEQYF.

The chain joins TRBV6-2 or TRBV6-3 to TRBJ1-1, with a tentative D call TRBD1 (5 bases). V gave up 0 bases and J gave up 6 bases, with 8 bases separating them. This CDR3 region has 13 residues. Germline lookup yields CDR1 MNHEY and CDR2 SVGEGT. CDR3 coding DNA: TGTGCCAGCAGTTACTCGGGGGGAGCTGAAGCTTTCTTT. This sequence encodes CASSYSGGAEAFF.

The V gene is TRBV7-3, the J gene TRBJ2-5; a possible D gene is TRBD2 (5 bases). The CDR3 is 13 amino acids. Germline values: CDR1 SGHTA, CDR2 FQGTGA. The V gene lost 5 bases and the J gene lost 4 bases, with 11 bases spanning the gap. The CDR3 region is CASSRAEGETQYF. The CDR3 DNA is TGTGCCAGCAGCCGCGCCGAGGGAGAGACCCAGTACTTC.

This chain joins TRBV24-1 and TRBJ2-3; 8 bases fit TRBD2. CDR3 length equals 14 residues. The germline CDR1 and CDR2 sequences are KGHDR and SFDVKD. The J segment lost 6 bases and the V segment lost 4 bases, leaving 5 bases of the junction unmatched. This chain's CDR3 is CATSDSGGADTQYF. CDR3 DNA sequence: TGTGCCACCAGTGACTCGGGAGGGGCCGATACGCAGTATTTT.

The rearrangement uses TRBV24-1 and TRBJ2-1; TRBD2 agrees at 9 bases. The CDR3 has 17 amino acids. The germline gives CDR1 KGHDR, CDR2 SFDVKD. J lost 7 bases, V lost 1 base, and 10 bases had no gene match. The CDR3 is CATSDFPQRGERNEQFF. In DNA form, the CDR3 reads TGTGCCACCAGTGATTTCCCACAGCGGGGGGAGAGGAATGAGCAGTTCTTC.

V gene TRBV5-1 combines with J gene TRBJ1-5; 12 bases fit TRBD1. Germline-derived CDR1 and CDR2 are SGHRS and YFSETQ. The CDR3 totals 15 residues. With V trimmed by 3 bases and J by 3 bases, 1 base remained unmatched. Written as DNA, the CDR3 is TGCGCCAGCAGCTGGGGACAGGGGGCCAATCAGCCCCAGCATTTT. Its translation: CASSWGQGANQPQHF. Based on the CDR3 plus reference TRBV5-1 and TRBJ1-5, the full variable domain is KAGVTQTPRYLIKTRGQQVTLSCSPISGHRSVSWYQQTPGQGLQFLFEYFSETQRNKGNFPGRFSGRQFSNSRSEMNVSTLELGDSALYLCASSWGQGANQPQHFGDGTRLSIL.